A selection of T cell receptor beta chains follows, all from one sample in a study of blood T cell repertoires in COVID-19. Method: immunoSEQ multiplex PCR; TCRdb's copy keeps in-frame clones and lacks some. This repertoire shows approximately 300,000 clones, about nine tenths found once; its top ten account for 1.5% to 2%. The sequenced sample consisted of peripheral blood. The origin of the receptors is a woman younger than 45 with COVID-19, enrolled during active disease. CDR3s include the opening cysteine and the closing phenylalanine or tryptophan. The order of the fields is D gene, clone size, J gene, V gene, CDR3 DNA, CDR3 protein. A D gene is named only where the DNA matches it firmly. Size is stated for part of the rows, as once, few or many counts, or as a class when the clone is expanded.

NA | NA | TRBJ2-1 | TRBV7-8 | TGTGCCAGCAGCTTAGAAGGACAGCCTTTCCATGAGCAGTTCTTC | CASSLEGQPFHEQFF
NA | NA | TRBJ1-1 | TRBV11-3 | TGTGCCAGCAGCTTAGGGGGGCGTCGGAACACTGAAGCTTTCTTT | CASSLGGRRNTEAFF
NA | NA | TRBJ1-1 | TRBV5-5 | TGTGCCAGCAGCTGGGCACAGGGCCCTGAAGCTTTCTTT | CASSWAQGPEAFF
TRBD2 | NA | TRBJ2-1 | TRBV6-4 | TGTGCCAGCAGTCGAGAGTGGGGGGGACACAATGAGCAGTTCTTC | CASSREWGGHNEQFF
TRBD2 | NA | TRBJ2-3 | TRBV3-1/TRBV3-2 | TGTGCCAGCAGCCGGACGGGGGGGCCTAGCACAGATACGCAGTATTTT | CASSRTGGPSTDTQYF
NA | NA | TRBJ2-1 | TRBV11-1 | TGTGCCAGCAGCTTAACTAGCCCACACGGGTCTTATGAGCAGTTCTTC | CASSLTSPHGSYEQFF
TRBD1 | NA | TRBJ1-1 | TRBV28 | TGTGCCAGCAGTTACAGGGGTGGGAACACTGAAGCTTTCTTT | CASSYRGGNTEAFF
NA | NA | TRBJ1-4 | TRBV4-1 | TGCGCCAGCAGCCCCTTGGGGACACCCGAAAAACTGTTTTTT | CASSPLGTPEKLFF
NA | once | TRBJ1-2 | TRBV28 | TGTGCCAGCACCGCGGGGGGGGCAAACTATGGCTACACCTTC | CASTAGGANYGYTF
TRBD2 | NA | TRBJ2-3 | TRBV5-1 | TGCGCCAGCAGCTTGGTAGCGGGGACCAACACAGATACGCAGTATTTT | CASSLVAGTNTDTQYF
TRBD1 | NA | TRBJ2-1 | TRBV5-1 | TGCGCCAGCAGCTTTGCAGGGGGATACAATGAGCAGTTCTTC | CASSFAGGYNEQFF
TRBD2 | NA | TRBJ2-5 | TRBV7-2 | TGTGCCAGCAGCTTAGGAGCGTTCCGACGGGGGGTTGCTCGAGAGACCCAGTACTTC | CASSLGAFRRGVARETQYF
NA | NA | TRBJ2-2 | TRBV6-5 | TGTGCCACCCGGGACACCAACACCGGGGAGCTGTTTTTT | CATRDTNTGELFF
NA | NA | TRBJ1-2 | TRBV30 | TGTGCCTGGAGTGCCGACAGCTATGGTAGAACCTTC | CAWSADSYGRTF
TRBD1 | NA | TRBJ1-1 | TRBV5-1 | TGCGCCAGCAGCCAGCGACAGGGTAAAAACACTGAAGCTTTCTTT | CASSQRQGKNTEAFF
NA | NA | TRBJ1-2 | TRBV4-3 | TGCGCCAGCAGTCAGGGGACATCACTTCCAAACTATGGCTACACCTTC | CASSQGTSLPNYGYTF
NA | NA | TRBJ1-1 | TRBV7-9 | TGTGCCAGCAGCTCGACCCTGGGGGGGGAAGCTTTCTTT | CASSSTLGGEAFF
NA | NA | TRBJ1-2 | TRBV7-9 | TGTGCCAGCACTCCCGTTTTGGGGGGGAACTATGGCTACACCTTC | CASTPVLGGNYGYTF
NA | NA | TRBJ1-5 | TRBV12-3/TRBV12-4 | TGTGCCAGCAGTTTGGGCATTCTCCCCCAGCATTTT | CASSLGILPQHF
TRBD2 | NA | TRBJ2-4 | TRBV5-4 | TGTGCCAGCAGCCGGGGTCGGACTAGCGGGGGGTCTGCCAAAAACATTCAGTACTTC | CASSRGRTSGGSAKNIQYF
NA | once | TRBJ1-3 | TRBV5-4 | TGTGCCAGCTCTGGGAGAGGAAACACCATATATTTT | CASSGRGNTIYF
TRBD2 | NA | TRBJ2-5 | TRBV19 | TGTGCCAGTAGTACCAGCGGGGGGGAGACCCAGTACTTC | CASSTSGGETQYF
TRBD1 | NA | TRBJ1-5 | TRBV28 | TGTGCCAGCAATACAGGGGGCCATCAGCCCCAGCATTTT | CASNTGGHQPQHF
NA | NA | TRBJ2-6 | TRBV5-1 | TGCGCCAGCAGCGCCGGGGCTGGGGCCAACGTCCTGACTTTC | CASSAGAGANVLTF
NA | NA | TRBJ2-1 | TRBV5-4 | TGTGCCAGCAGCGCTAAGACTAGTTATGACAATGAGCAGTTCTTC | CASSAKTSYDNEQFF
TRBD2 | few | TRBJ2-7 | TRBV4-2 | TGTGCCAGCAGTCGAGACCCTAGCGGGGGCCCTGCCTACGAGCAGTACTTC | CASSRDPSGGPAYEQYF